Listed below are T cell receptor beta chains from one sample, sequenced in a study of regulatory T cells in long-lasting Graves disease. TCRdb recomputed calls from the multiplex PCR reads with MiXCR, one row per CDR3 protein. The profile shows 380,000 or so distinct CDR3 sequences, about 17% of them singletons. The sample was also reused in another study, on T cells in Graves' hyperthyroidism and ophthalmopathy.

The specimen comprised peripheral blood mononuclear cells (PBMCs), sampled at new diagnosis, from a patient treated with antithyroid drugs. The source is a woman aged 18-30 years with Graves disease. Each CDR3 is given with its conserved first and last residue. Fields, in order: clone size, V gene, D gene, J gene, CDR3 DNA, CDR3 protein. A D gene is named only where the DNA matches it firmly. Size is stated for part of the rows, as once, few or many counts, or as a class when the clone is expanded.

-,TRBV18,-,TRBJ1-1,TGTGCCAGCTCACCACTGGTAGCGTCAGACACTGAAGCTTTCTTT,CASSPLVASDTEAFF
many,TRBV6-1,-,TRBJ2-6,TGTGCCAGCAGTGAAGGGATCTCAGTGACTGGGGCCAACGTCCTGACTTTC,CASSEGISVTGANVLTF
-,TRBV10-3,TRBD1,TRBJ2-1,TGTGCCATCAGTAGCAGCCGGGACAGAGCGACCAATGAGCAGTTCTTC,CAISSSRDRATNEQFF
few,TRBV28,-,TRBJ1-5,TGTGCCAGCAGCTTGTACGTTCAGCCCCAGCATTTT,CASSLYVQPQHF
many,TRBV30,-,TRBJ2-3,TGTGCCTGGAGTGTCGGTACCTTAAACACAGATACGCAGTATTTT,CAWSVGTLNTDTQYF
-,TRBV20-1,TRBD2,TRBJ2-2,TGCAGTGCTAGAGATCGGACTAGCGTTCCCGGGGAGCTGTTTTTT,CSARDRTSVPGELFF
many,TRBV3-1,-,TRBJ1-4,TGTGCCAGCAGCCAAGAATTCCTCTTCGGCACAACTAATGAAAAACTGTTTTTT,CASSQEFLFGTTNEKLFF
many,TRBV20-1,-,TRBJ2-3,TGCAGTGCGTGGGGGGGCACAGATACGCAGTATTTT,CSAWGGTDTQYF
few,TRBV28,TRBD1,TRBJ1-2,TGTGCCAGCAGTGTGGGACAGGGAATTAGCGGCTACACCTTC,CASSVGQGISGYTF
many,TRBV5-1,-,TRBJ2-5,TGCGCCAGCAGCCTGGGCGGGGTTCAAGAGACCCAGTACTTC,CASSLGGVQETQYF
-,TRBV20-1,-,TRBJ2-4,TGCAGTGCTAGAAAGGGGTCCAAAAACATTCAGTACTTC,CSARKGSKNIQYF
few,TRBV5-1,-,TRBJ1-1,TGCGCCAGCAGGGGCCAAATCGGCCCAAGGAACACTGAAGCTTTCTTT,CASRGQIGPRNTEAFF
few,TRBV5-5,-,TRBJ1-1,TGTGCCAGCAGCTTGGGTACAGGGTGGGGGAACACTGAAGCTTTCTTT,CASSLGTGWGNTEAFF
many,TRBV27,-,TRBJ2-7,TGTGCCAGCAGTTTACGGGAAGACTACGAGCAGTACTTC,CASSLREDYEQYF
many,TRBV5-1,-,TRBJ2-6,TGCGCCAGCAGCTTGATGGGGCCAGGGTACGGGTCTGGGGCCAACGTCCTGACTTTC,CASSLMGPGYGSGANVLTF
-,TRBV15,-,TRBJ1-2,TGTGCCACCAGCAGAGATTTCGTGGTTGGCTACACCTTC,CATSRDFVVGYTF
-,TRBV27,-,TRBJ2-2,TGTGCCAGCAGGGGGGCGGCCGGGGAGCTGTTTTTT,CASRGAAGELFF
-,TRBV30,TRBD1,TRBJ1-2,TGTGCCTGGAACACCGGGACAGGGGGCGCGGATGGCTACACCTTC,CAWNTGTGGADGYTF
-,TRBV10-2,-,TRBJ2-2,TGCGCCAGCACTGACGGTCTAGGACTGGAGCTGTTTTTT,CASTDGLGLELFF
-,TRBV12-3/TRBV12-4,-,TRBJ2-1,TGTGCCAGCAGCCAATCGGTTAGGAATGAGCAGTTCTTC,CASSQSVRNEQFF
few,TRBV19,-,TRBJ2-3,TGTGCCAGTAGTATAGGAGCGGGCGCAGGGGATACGCAGTATTTT,CASSIGAGAGDTQYF
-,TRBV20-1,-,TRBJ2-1,TGCAGTGCTAGAGATCCTGGGGCCCTTTCCTACAATGAGCAGTTCTTC,CSARDPGALSYNEQFF
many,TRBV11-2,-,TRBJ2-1,TGTGCCAGCAGCTTTGGGGCGAAGGGGAGCTCCTACAATGAGCAGTTCTTC,CASSFGAKGSSYNEQFF
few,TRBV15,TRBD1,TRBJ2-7,TGTGCCATCCGAACAGGGGTCGAGCAGTACTTC,CAIRTGVEQYF
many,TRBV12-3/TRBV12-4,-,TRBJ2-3,TGTGCCAGCAGTTCCCGGACAGTGCGCACAGATACGCAGTATTTT,CASSSRTVRTDTQYF
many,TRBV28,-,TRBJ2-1,TGTGCCAGCAGTAGGGGCCCGGAAGGCTTCTTC,CASSRGPEGFF
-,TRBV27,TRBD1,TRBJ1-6,TGTGCCAGCAGGGGGACAGGGTGGGATTCACCCCTCCACTTT,CASRGTGWDSPLHF
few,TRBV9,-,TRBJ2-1,TGTGCCAGCAGCGTAAGTTTCGGGGGGCCGTCGGGCAATGAGCAGTTCTTC,CASSVSFGGPSGNEQFF
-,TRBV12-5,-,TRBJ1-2,TGTGCTAGTGGTTTGTCCCCGACTGGCGGGGGTGGCTACACCTTC,CASGLSPTGGGGYTF
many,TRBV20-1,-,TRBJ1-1,TGCAGTGCCACCATGGGACGGTCGAACACTGAAGCTTTCTTT,CSATMGRSNTEAFF
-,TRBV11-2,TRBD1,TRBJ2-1,TGTGCCAGCAGTCCAGACAGGGGCGCCTACAATGAGCAGTTCTTC,CASSPDRGAYNEQFF
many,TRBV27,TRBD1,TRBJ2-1,TGTGCCAGCAGTTCGGGACGGACAGGGTCCGCCTACAATGAGCAGTTCTTC,CASSSGRTGSAYNEQFF
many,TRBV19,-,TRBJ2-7,TGTGCCAGTAGTATAGCCGACCAGGTCCCTCCGCACGGGAAGTCCTACGAGCAGTACTTC,CASSIADQVPPHGKSYEQYF
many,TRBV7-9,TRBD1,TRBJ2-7,TGTGCCAGCAGCTTAGAGACAGGGGGGGCTCAGGAGCAGTACTTC,CASSLETGGAQEQYF
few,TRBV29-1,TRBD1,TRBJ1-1,TGCAGCGTTGCGGGACAGGGCGGCACTGAAGCTTTCTTT,CSVAGQGGTEAFF
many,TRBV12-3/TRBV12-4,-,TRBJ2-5,TGTGCCAGCAGTTTAGCGGGAGTGGAGACCCAGTACTTC,CASSLAGVETQYF
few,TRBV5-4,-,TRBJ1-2,TGTGCCAGCAGCTTGGTTGGGAGTACTAACTATGGCTACACCTTC,CASSLVGSTNYGYTF
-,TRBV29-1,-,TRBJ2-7,TGCAGCGCTCCTATACGGGGCGGGGCCTACGAGCAGTACTTC,CSAPIRGGAYEQYF
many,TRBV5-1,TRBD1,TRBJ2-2,TGCGCCAGCAGCTTGGGGGACAGAAGACCCGGGGAGCTGTTTTTT,CASSLGDRRPGELFF
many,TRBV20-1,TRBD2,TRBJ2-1,TGCAGTGCTAGACGGCTAGCGGGAGGGCCCCGGGTGGATGAGCAGTTCTTC,CSARRLAGGPRVDEQFF
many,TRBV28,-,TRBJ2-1,TGTGCCAGCAGTTTATACCTGGACCGAGCAGGGGAGCAGTTCTTC,CASSLYLDRAGEQFF
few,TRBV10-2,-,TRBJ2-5,TGCGCCAGCAGTGAATTAGGGTACGAGACCCAGTACTTC,CASSELGYETQYF
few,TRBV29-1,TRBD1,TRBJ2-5,TGCAGCGTTGAAGAGATTGACAGGGGTAGGGAGACCCAGTACTTC,CSVEEIDRGRETQYF
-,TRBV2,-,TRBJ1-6,TGTGCCAGCACCCCCCGGCAAGTCGCCTATAATTCACCCCTCCACTTT,CASTPRQVAYNSPLHF
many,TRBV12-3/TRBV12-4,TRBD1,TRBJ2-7,TGTGCCAGCAGTGCGGGACAGGGGTGGGAGCAGTACTTC,CASSAGQGWEQYF
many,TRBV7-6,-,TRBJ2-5,TGTGCCAGCAGCTTATCGGTTTTGGAGACCCAGTACTTC,CASSLSVLETQYF
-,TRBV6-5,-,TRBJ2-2,TGTGCCAGCAGTTACTCGATCTACACCGGGGAGCTGTTTTTT,CASSYSIYTGELFF
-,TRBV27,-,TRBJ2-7,TGTGCCAGCAGTTCTATTGGGGGTGTGGAGCGATACGAGCAGTACTTC,CASSSIGGVERYEQYF
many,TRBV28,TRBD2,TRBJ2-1,TGTGCCAGCAATAGCGGGAGCTCCTACAATGAGCAGTTCTTC,CASNSGSSYNEQFF
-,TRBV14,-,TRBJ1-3,TGTGCCAGCAGCACACAGGGATTTGCTGGAAACACCATATATTTT,CASSTQGFAGNTIYF
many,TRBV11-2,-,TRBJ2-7,TGTGCCAGCAGCTCCATCCACGGGCAAGAAAAAAACTACGAGCAGTACTTC,CASSSIHGQEKNYEQYF